The rows below give T cell receptor beta chains drawn from one sample of a study of patients and donors after allogeneic stem cell transplantation. TCRdb re-called the RT-PCR reads through MiXCR, storing one row per CDR3 protein. Of over 400,000 distinct CDR3 sequences detected, 15% to 20% appear once; the ten largest clones hold over 6%. The sequenced material came from blood, either unsorted or a sorted T cell fraction (not recorded which). Receptors were obtained from a human donor who was either an allogeneic HSCT recipient or a stem cell or donor lymphocyte infusion donor (not recorded which). It is not recorded whose cells these are; they may come from a transplant donor. Both conserved end residues are part of each CDR3. D genes are given only for firm matches. Clone size is stated in some rows and not others, as once, few, many or a class when expanded.

TRBJ2-5,TRBV7-9,.,.,TGTGCCAGCAGCCCGGGGGACTTACAAGAGACCCAGTACTTC,CASSPGDLQETQYF
TRBJ1-5,TRBV6-1,.,few,TGTGCCAGCAGCCCCAGTACTTATAGCAATCAGCCCCAGCATTTT,CASSPSTYSNQPQHF
TRBJ2-4,TRBV3-1,.,.,TGTGCCAGCAGCCAGGGACCTCAGGGCATTCAGTACTTC,CASSQGPQGIQYF
TRBJ1-2,TRBV2,.,few,TGTGCCAGCAGGGTTCAGGGATTTGACTATGGCTACACCTTC,CASRVQGFDYGYTF
TRBJ1-1,TRBV2,TRBD1,.,TGTGCCAGCAGGTCTCAGGGGGGGAACACTGAAGCTTTCTTT,CASRSQGGNTEAFF
TRBJ2-7,TRBV12-3/TRBV12-4,TRBD1,many,TGTGCCAGCACCACAGGGGGCCGTATCGAGCAGTACTTC,CASTTGGRIEQYF
TRBJ2-7,TRBV4-2,.,many,TGTGCCAGCAGCCAACTTCTGGATTACGAGCAGTACTTC,CASSQLLDYEQYF
TRBJ2-1,TRBV3-1,.,few,TGTGCCAGCAGCCAAGACCCAGGGGGGTTTGAGCAGTTCTTC,CASSQDPGGFEQFF
TRBJ1-5,TRBV6-2/TRBV6-3,TRBD1,.,TGTGCCAGCACTCCAATGACAGGGTTTGGTCAGCCCCAGCATTTT,CASTPMTGFGQPQHF
TRBJ2-7,TRBV20-1,TRBD1,.,TGCAGTGCTAGACCTAACCCGGGACAGGGGGCCGAATACGAGCAGTACTTC,CSARPNPGQGAEYEQYF
TRBJ2-1,TRBV20-1,.,.,TGCAGTGCCCGTGCCTTTGTCGGGGGCCTCTACAATGAGCAGTTCTTC,CSARAFVGGLYNEQFF
TRBJ2-7,TRBV7-9,TRBD2,few,TGTGCCAGCAGCTTAGAGGGACTAGCGTTCGAGCAGTACTTC,CASSLEGLAFEQYF
TRBJ2-1,TRBV4-1,TRBD2,few,TGCGCCAGCAGCCAGGGGGGACTAGCCGATGAGCAGTTCTTC,CASSQGGLADEQFF
TRBJ2-1,TRBV10-3,TRBD2,.,TGTGCCATCAGTGACTTGAGGGCGCGGGGGAATGAGCAGTTCTTC,CAISDLRARGNEQFF
TRBJ1-1,TRBV6-5,.,.,TGTGCCAGCAGTTACTCTGCGGGGTTAACTGAAGCTTTCTTT,CASSYSAGLTEAFF
TRBJ2-5,TRBV29-1,.,few,TGCAGCGTTGAGTGGCTCCACCAAGAGACCCAGTACTTC,CSVEWLHQETQYF
TRBJ1-1,TRBV20-1,.,few,TGCAGTGCAACTCCCTGGGGGTGGGAAGCTTTCTTT,CSATPWGWEAFF
TRBJ1-1,TRBV5-1,.,many,TGCGCCAGCAGCTTGGTCCGGCGGACGGTGAACACTGAAGCTTTCTTT,CASSLVRRTVNTEAFF
TRBJ2-1,TRBV5-1,TRBD2,few,TGCGCCAGCAGCTTCGGTAGCGGGTCTTCCTACAATGAGCAGTTCTTC,CASSFGSGSSYNEQFF
TRBJ2-1,TRBV24-1,.,.,TGTGCCACCAGCGACTACAATGAGCAGTTCTTC,CATSDYNEQFF
TRBJ1-1,TRBV6-2/TRBV6-3,.,.,TGTGCCAGCAATAAGGGTAAGGGGCGAACTGAAGCTTTCTTT,CASNKGKGRTEAFF
TRBJ2-5,TRBV5-1,.,many,TGCGCCAGCAGCCCCACCACAAGATCCCAAGAGACCCAGTACTTC,CASSPTTRSQETQYF
TRBJ2-3,TRBV6-4,.,.,TGTGCCAGCAGCGGAGGAAGGGCCAGCGATACGCAGTATTTT,CASSGGRASDTQYF
TRBJ2-5,TRBV20-1,.,.,TGCAGTGCCAGACTCAACAAATACAGAGAGACCCAGTACTTC,CSARLNKYRETQYF
TRBJ2-2,TRBV11-1,TRBD2,few,TGTGCCAGCAGCTTATACCCCCCGCGGGAGATGACGGGCGGGAACACCGGGGAGCTGTTTTTT,CASSLYPPREMTGGNTGELFF